The 30 T cell receptor beta chains listed next were all sequenced from one sample in a study of T cells of healthy individuals. TCRdb passed the 5' RACE reads through MiXCR, listing each CDR3 protein once. The sample yields about 96,000 distinct CDR3 sequences, around 17% seen once. The receptors shown here come from a human donor in good health.

This clonotype was picked up a small number of times. The genes are TRBV12-3 or TRBV12-4 and TRBJ2-5; D uncertain. Trimming took 4 bases from V and 4 from J, leaving 13 bases between them. This CDR3 contains 14 residues. CDR3 DNA: TGTGCCAGCAGTTCCCGAATACACGGAGAGACCCAGTACTTC. It encodes CASSSRIHGETQYF.

This clonotype turned up a few times. V is TRBV15 and J is TRBJ1-6, with D tentatively TRBD1 (5 bases). CDR3 length: 20 amino acids. Germline loops: CDR1 LNHNV, CDR2 YYDKDF (reference sequence). V lost 0 bases to trimming and J lost 1 base, with 19 bases between them. CDR3 in amino acids: CATSRDPAPGPVSYNSPLHF. The CDR3 coding sequence is TGTGCCACCAGCAGAGATCCCGCTCCGGGGCCTGTTTCCTATAATTCACCCCTCCACTTT.

This clonotype has ten or more counts. The V and J genes are TRBV5-4 and TRBJ2-1, with D perhaps TRBD2 (6 bases). The V end lost 5 bases, the J end lost 9 bases, and 15 bases lay between the germline ends. The CDR3 runs to 13 residues. Germline V lookup: CDR1 SGHNT, CDR2 YYREEE (reference sequence). CDR3 amino acids: CASSLSGRGEQFF. The CDR3 coding sequence is TGTGCCAGCAGTCTTAGCGGACGGGGTGAGCAGTTCTTC.

This clonotype was detected a few times. This chain links TRBV3-2 with TRBJ2-5. TRBV3-2 is a known pseudogene. The CDR3 has 14 residues. The CDR3 here is CASSPSALQETQYF. The CDR3 nucleotides read TGTGCCAGCAGCCCCAGCGCGCTCCAAGAGACCCAGTACTTC.

CDR3: CASSSQGGGQPQHF. For the CDR3, the DNA is TGTGCCAGCAGTTCCCAGGGAGGTGGTCAGCCCCAGCATTTT. V and J are TRBV27 and TRBJ1-5; weak D call: TRBD1 (5 bases). This CDR3 is built from 14 residues. The ends were cut back, 4 bases at V and 6 bases at J, with 13 bases in the middle. Germline CDR1 and CDR2: MNHEY and SMNVEV (reference sequence).

This clonotype showed up many times. V gene TRBV18 combines with J gene TRBJ2-6; weak D call: TRBD1 (6 bases). The V end lost 3 bases, the J end lost 4 bases, and 10 bases lay between the germline ends. CDR3 length: 15 amino acids. CDR1 and CDR2 from the germline V gene are KGHSH and LQKENI. The CDR3 DNA reads TGTGCCAGCTCACCGGACAGTATCGGGGCCAACGTCCTGACTTTC. Encoded protein: CASSPDSIGANVLTF.

This clonotype has more than one count but fewer than ten. V is TRBV4-3 and J is TRBJ2-2; D is ambiguous. The germline V gene encodes CDR1 LGHNA and CDR2 YSLEER. V gave up 0 bases and J gave up 0 bases, with 11 bases separating them. This CDR3 comprises 17 residues. Here the CDR3 DNA reads TGCGCCAGCAGCCAAGACCACGGTTCCTCGAACACCGGGGAGCTGTTTTTT. Protein: CASSQDHGSSNTGELFF.

The chain joins TRBV28 to TRBJ2-3; D possibly corresponds to TRBD2 (5 bases). Looked up from germline, CDR1 is MDHEN and CDR2 is SYDVKM. The CDR3 totals 15 residues. V shed 3 bases and J shed 0 bases, with 10 bases lying between them. The CDR3 coding sequence is TGTGCCAGCAGTTTGAGGACGGGGAGCACAGATACGCAGTATTTT. The encoded protein is CASSLRTGSTDTQYF.

This rearrangement joins TRBV3-1 to TRBJ2-1; D remains unclear. This CDR3 region has 13 residues. CDR1 and CDR2 from the germline V gene are LGHDT and YNNKEL (reference sequence). The V end was cut by 3 bases, the J end by 9 bases, with 12 bases between. The CDR3 nucleotides read TGTGCCAGCAGCCAGGTGGCGGTCCCTGAGCAGTTCTTC. Encoded protein: CASSQVAVPEQFF.

There are a few counts of this clonotype. This chain connects TRBV2 to TRBJ1-6; perhaps TRBD1 as D (6 bases). This CDR3 has 13 amino acids. Germline CDR1 reads SNHLY; CDR2 reads FYNNEI. V was pared by 6 bases and J by 6 bases, with 9 bases between. CDR3 sequence: CASRQGGNSPLHF. As DNA, the CDR3 is TGTGCCAGCAGACAGGGTGGTAATTCACCCCTCCACTTT.

This clonotype was seen only a few times. This sequence joins TRBV20-1 and TRBJ1-5; D might be TRBD1 (6 bases). Deletions cut 1 base from V and 4 bases from J, with 8 bases between. From germline, CDR1 is DFQATT and CDR2 SNEGSKA (reference sequence). The CDR3 extends over 13 amino acids. CDR3 sequence (DNA): TGCAGTGCTAGAGTAGGGGGGAATCAGCCCCAGCATTTT. Its protein product is CSARVGGNQPQHF.

This rearrangement joins TRBV9 to TRBJ2-3, with D possibly being TRBD1 (6 bases). Trimming cost V 3 bases and J 2 bases, with 19 bases left between them. Germline values: CDR1 SGDLS, CDR2 YYNGEE. This CDR3 spans 17 amino acids. The CDR3 loop is CASSEEDRGPTTDTQYF. Here the CDR3 DNA reads TGTGCCAGCAGCGAGGAGGACAGAGGACCAACCACAGATACGCAGTATTTT.

The rearrangement links TRBV12-3 or TRBV12-4 to TRBJ2-5; a weak D match, TRBD1 (5 bases). The CDR3 sequence is 14 residues long. V lost 6 bases and J 1 base, leaving 12 bases between the germline ends. CDR3 residues: CASSLTEIQETQYF. The CDR3 region has the DNA TGTGCCAGCAGCCTGACAGAAATCCAAGAGACCCAGTACTTC.

This chain uses TRBV6-5 with TRBJ2-5; 9 bases agree with TRBD1. The CDR3 contains 15 residues. Germline loops: CDR1 MNHEY, CDR2 SVGAGI. The V gene end was trimmed by 1 base and the J gene end by 3 bases; junction bases not matched to a gene: 3. CDR3 sequence reads: CASSYLGTGKETQYF. CDR3 nucleotide sequence: TGTGCCAGCAGTTACTTGGGGACAGGGAAAGAGACCCAGTACTTC.

This chain connects TRBV27 to TRBJ1-2; tentatively, D is TRBD1 (6 bases). The germline V gene has CDR1 MNHEY and CDR2 SMNVEV (reference sequence). The CDR3 has 17 amino acids. V dropped 2 bases and J dropped 0 bases, with 16 bases sitting between them. The CDR3 here is CASSLTPDRDSNYGYTF. The CDR3 nucleotides are TGTGCCAGCAGTTTAACTCCGGACAGAGATTCTAACTATGGCTACACCTTC.

This sequence joins TRBV2 and TRBJ2-1; maybe TRBD1 (6 bases). The CDR3 sequence is 14 residues long. V lost 5 bases to trimming and J lost 4 bases, with 12 bases between them. The germline gives CDR1 SNHLY, CDR2 FYNNEI. The CDR3 here is CASSQDSNYNEQFF. Here the CDR3 DNA reads TGTGCCAGCAGTCAGGACAGTAATTACAATGAGCAGTTCTTC.

This chain connects TRBV28 to TRBJ1-6, with unresolved D. V shed 6 bases and J shed 7 bases, with 16 bases lying between them. CDR1 is MDHEN, CDR2 SYDVKM, per germline. The CDR3 has 15 amino acids. The CDR3 loop is CASSPLGQGNSPLHF. CDR3 in DNA: TGTGCCAGCAGCCCCCTGGGCCAAGGGAATTCACCCCTCCACTTT.

The chain combines TRBV21-1 with TRBJ2-7; the DNA was not compared with TRBD1, the D call given in the table. TRBV21-1 is a known pseudogene. This CDR3 has 18 amino acids. The CDR3: CASTKGGGSANSSYEQYF. Written as DNA, the CDR3 is TGTGCCAGCACCAAGGGGGGCGGGTCCGCTAATTCCTCCTACGAGCAGTACTTC.

V is TRBV27 and J is TRBJ2-5; no clear D gene. The germline CDR1 and CDR2 sequences are MNHEY and SMNVEV (reference sequence). The CDR3 has 13 amino acids. Trimming shortened V by 4 bases and J by 1 base, and 7 bases separated the two germline ends. The CDR3 DNA is TGTGCCAGCAGTTACCGGATCCAAGAGACCCAGTACTTC. This sequence encodes CASSYRIQETQYF.

V usage is TRBV6-5 and J usage is TRBJ1-2, with TRBD1 as a possible D gene (5 bases). The germline V gene encodes CDR1 MNHEY and CDR2 SVGAGI. The ends were cut back, 2 bases at V and 5 bases at J, with 12 bases in the middle. CDR3 size: 14 residues. In DNA, the CDR3 is TGTGCCAGCAGTTACCGTGGACAAGTTTATGGCTACACCTTC. This encodes CASSYRGQVYGYTF.

The chain has TRBV19 and TRBJ2-2; D is possibly TRBD1 (5 bases). Germline CDR1 and CDR2: LNHDA and SQIVND (reference sequence). Trimming pared 3 bases from V and 5 bases from J, leaving 10 bases between. The length of the CDR3 is 14 residues. The CDR3 here is CASSIAAGTGELFF. For the CDR3, the DNA is TGTGCCAGTAGTATTGCCGCAGGGACCGGGGAGCTGTTTTTT.

The V and J genes are TRBV20-1 and TRBJ1-6, with a weak D call TRBD1 (5 bases). V was trimmed by 3 bases and J by 6 bases, leaving 15 bases between them. The CDR3 has 15 amino acids. CDR1 is DFQATT, CDR2 SNEGSKA, per germline (reference sequence). The DNA of the CDR3 is TGCAGTGCTAGTCGTGGGATGGGGGTTAATTCACCCCTCCACTTT. Residues: CSASRGMGVNSPLHF.

The V call is TRBV19, the J call TRBJ2-1, with a tentative D call TRBD2 (5 bases). The length of the CDR3 is 13 residues. From germline, CDR1 is LNHDA and CDR2 SQIVND (reference sequence). Trimming took 3 bases from V and 7 from J, leaving 10 bases between them. The CDR3 DNA sequence: TGTGCCAGTAGTATGGGGAGTTGGAATGAGCAGTTCTTC. This gives the protein CASSMGSWNEQFF.

This sequence joins TRBV12-3 or TRBV12-4 and TRBJ1-6, with unresolved D. Trimming stripped 9 bases from V and 0 bases from J, with 12 bases between. The CDR3 is 15 residues long. The CDR3 region is CASGRPSSYNSPLHF. DNA for the CDR3: TGTGCCAGTGGACGGCCCAGCTCCTATAATTCACCCCTCCACTTT.

This clonotype was seen more than once but under ten times. CDR3 sequence: CATSRDHYPGVDNEQFF. Written as DNA, the CDR3 is TGTGCCACCAGCAGGGACCACTACCCCGGGGTAGACAATGAGCAGTTCTTC. The chain joins TRBV15 to TRBJ2-1; possibly TRBD2 for D (5 bases). V was shortened by 3 bases and J by 5 bases, with 20 bases between the two germline ends. This CDR3 comprises 17 residues. Germline V gene sequence: CDR1 LNHNV, CDR2 YYDKDF (reference sequence).

Points on this clonotype: A read error is possible here, since a much larger clone lies one base away. The rearrangement uses TRBV7-8 and TRBJ2-5, with 9 bases identical to TRBD2. Germline CDR1 is SGHVS and CDR2 is FQNEAQ. Unmatched junction bases numbered 19, after V lost 1 base and J lost 4 bases. The length of the CDR3 is 20 residues. In DNA, the CDR3 is TGTGCCAGCAGCTTAGAGGGGGTTAGCGGGGGTCACCTTGAACGAGAGACCCAGTACTTC. It specifies CASSLEGVSGGHLERETQYF.

Only a few counts were recorded for this clonotype. The chain is built from TRBV7-2 and TRBJ2-7; TRBD1 agrees at 9 bases. Germline V gene lookup returns CDR1 SGHTA and CDR2 FQGNSA. The CDR3 contains 15 residues. V trimming: 5 bases; J trimming: 4 bases; junction bases outside the gene matches: 9. This CDR3 reads CASSPGGTGRYEQYF. The CDR3 coding sequence is TGTGCCAGCAGCCCCGGGGGGACAGGGAGATACGAGCAGTACTTC. Complete variable domain (other parts from reference TRBV7-2 and TRBJ2-7): GAGVSQSPSNKVTEKGKDVELRCDPISGHTALYWYRQSLGQGLEFLIYFQGNSAPDKSGLPSDRFSAERTGGSVSTLTIQRTQQEDSAVYLCASSPGGTGRYEQYFGPGTRLTVT.

The chain has TRBV19 and TRBJ1-2; 8 bases line up with TRBD1. V was pared by 5 bases and J by 8 bases, with 16 bases of the junction left unmatched. Germline CDR1 is LNHDA and CDR2 is SQIVND (reference sequence). The CDR3 runs 16 residues. DNA of the CDR3: TGTGCCAGTAGTCCGGACAGGGCGGCGAGAAAAAGAGGCTACACCTTC. As protein: CASSPDRAARKRGYTF.

This clonotype was recorded many times. In DNA form, the CDR3 reads TGCAGCGTTTTTACAGGGGGAGATACGCAGTATTTT. Translated: CSVFTGGDTQYF. The chain recombines TRBV29-1 with TRBJ2-3; 8 bases line up with TRBD1. CDR1 and CDR2 from the germline V gene are SQVTM and ANQGSEA. The CDR3 is 12 amino acids. The V gene end was trimmed by 5 bases and the J gene end by 5 bases; junction bases not matched to a gene: 3.

This chain uses TRBV10-3 with TRBJ2-1; 9 bases are shared with TRBD2. Germline loops: CDR1 ENHRY, CDR2 SYGVKD. The V and J ends lost 8 bases and 4 bases, in that order; junction bases with no gene match: 6. The length of the CDR3 is 14 residues. The CDR3 is CAIQREEKYNEQFF. CDR3 in DNA: TGTGCCATCCAGCGGGAGGAGAAATACAATGAGCAGTTCTTC.